This TCR beta chain was obtained from a study of T-cell reconstitution after alpha-beta-depleted transplantation in children. This clonotype was detected ten times or more. What it binds is not known. Using unique molecular identifiers, the investigators prepared the TCRbeta library. TCRdb used MiXCR to reprocess the PCR reads, holding one entry per CDR3 protein. The table shows 130,000 to 150,000 distinct CDR3 sequences, with roughly 8.8% occurring only once. The study, taken as a whole, reports: T-cell numbers and diversity one year post-transplant derived largely from freshly generated T cells.

Germline CDR1 is ENHRY and CDR2 is SYGVKD. V shed 6 bases and J 4 bases; nucleotides not matched to a gene: 6. The CDR3 is 17 residues long. The source is a female patient between 2 and 15 years old who had a stem cell transplant for congenital amegakaryocytic thrombocytopenia, so the T cells may come from the graft donor. This chain links TRBV10-3 with TRBJ2-1; 16 bases line up with TRBD2. The specimen comprised PBMCs, mostly from graft donor cells, sampled 180 days after TCRalphabeta/CD19-depleted stem cell transplant. This CDR3 reads CAISPGTSGGVYNEQFF. CDR3 bases: TGTGCCATCAGCCCCGGGACTAGCGGGGGGGTATACAATGAGCAGTTCTTC.